Reported below is one T cell receptor beta chain. At one end, the junction sequence differs from germline, possibly due to a read error. The sample comes from a study of tumor-infiltrating lymphocytes in primary liver carcinoma. Study context: Productive TCRbeta read counts per sample ran from roughly 3.3 to 6.8 million and were similar across tissue types.

For each extraction, RNA and DNA were obtained together from approximately 20-30 mg of unsorted bulk tissue. CDR1 is SGHAT and CDR2 is FQNNGV in the germline V gene. The CDR3 is 13 amino acids. With a constant-region primer, TCR beta cDNA was made from approximately 450 ng of total RNA. A slightly modified ARM-PCR protocol with three nested multiplex PCR rounds produced these TCR beta libraries. TRBV1-TRBV30 forward and Cbeta reverse primers drove the first two roughly 10-cycle rounds. In TCRdb, the multiplex PCR reads were re-called with MiXCR into one record per CDR3 protein. The data show around 54,000 distinct CDR3 sequences, 70% to 85% seen once.

Sample: liver tumor tissue from sampling region 2. Indicated subset: tumor region T2, inferior pole. The TCR originated in a man between 40 and 49 years old with primary liver carcinoma and hepatitis B virus infection. V and J are TRBV11-2 and TRBJ2-4, with TRBD1 identical over 7 bases. The CDR3 is CASSFQGVTVQYF. The CDR3 DNA follows: TGTGCCAGTAGCTTTCAGGGGGTAACGGTTCAGTACTTC.